This TCR beta chain appears in the sequencing data of a study of T-cell reconstitution after alpha-beta-depleted transplantation in children. Using unique molecular identifiers, the investigators prepared the TCRbeta library. TCRdb re-derived calls from the PCR reads in MiXCR, one entry per CDR3 protein. The sample records 450,000 to 600,000 distinct CDR3 sequences, approximately 16% being singletons. CDR1 is SEHNR, CDR2 FQNEAQ, per germline (reference sequence). The ends were cut back, 4 bases at V and 0 bases at J, with 10 bases in the middle. The CDR3 length is 14 residues. The clonotype comes from a human donor who donated a stem cell graft to a child with acute lymphoblastic leukemia. J is TRBJ2-7 and V is TRBV7-9, with D perhaps TRBD1 (5 bases). The sample consisted of PBMCs from the stem cell graft donor, taken from the stem cell graft. CDR3 in DNA: TGTGCCAGCAGCTCGGACACAAGCTCCTACGAGCAGTACTTC. This translates into CASSSDTSSYEQYF. Full variable domain (outside the CDR3, taken from reference TRBV7-9 and TRBJ2-7): DTGVSQNPRHKITKRGQNVTFRCDPISEHNRLYWYRQTLGQGPEFLTYFQNEAQLEKSRLLSDRFSAERPKGSFSTLEIQRTEQGDSAMYLCASSSDTSSYEQYFGPGTRLTVT.